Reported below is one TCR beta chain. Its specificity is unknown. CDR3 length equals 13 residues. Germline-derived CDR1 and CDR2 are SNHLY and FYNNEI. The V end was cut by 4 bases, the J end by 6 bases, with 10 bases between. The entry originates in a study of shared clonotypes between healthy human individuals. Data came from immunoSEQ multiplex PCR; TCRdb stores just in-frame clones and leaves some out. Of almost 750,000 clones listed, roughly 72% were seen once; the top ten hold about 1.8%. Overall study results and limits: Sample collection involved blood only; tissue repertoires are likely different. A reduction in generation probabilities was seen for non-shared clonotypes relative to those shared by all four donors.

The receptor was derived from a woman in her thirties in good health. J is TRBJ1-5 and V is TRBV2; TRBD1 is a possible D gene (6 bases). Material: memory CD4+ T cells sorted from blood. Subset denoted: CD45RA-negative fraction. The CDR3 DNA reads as TGTGCCAGCAGTGGACAGGAGAGTCAGCCCCAGCATTTT. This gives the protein CASSGQESQPQHF.